Here is one TCR beta chain with its context. The sample originates from a study of blood T cell repertoires in COVID-19. Original methodology: Estimates of nucleated cell counts were drawn from the amplification of reference gene primers. Assay: immunoSEQ multiplex PCR; the TCRdb copy retains only in-frame clones and omits some. V, J and clone size are those of that table, while D and trimming were read from the DNA. The sample lists hundreds of thousands of clones, around 84% occurring once. The cohort comprised adults aged 18 to 89 years residing in some 24 US areas. Two consecutive negative NP/OP PCR tests, clearance, or resolved symptoms defined Cohort 3 recovery. CDR1 and CDR2 from the germline V gene are LNHDA and SQIVND (reference sequence). Trimming removed 6 bases from V and 2 bases from J, with 14 bases in between. The CDR3 totals 14 residues.

The chain uses TRBV19 and TRBJ2-7; TRBD1 might be the D (6 bases). Sequencing input: PBMCs or T cells enriched from blood (not recorded which). The source is a woman in her 50s who had recovered from COVID-19. Here the CDR3 reads CASRPQGSTYEQYF. CDR3 DNA: TGTGCCAGTAGACCACAGGGTTCAACCTACGAGCAGTACTTC. Full variable domain (outside the CDR3, taken from reference TRBV19 and TRBJ2-7): DGGITQSPKYLFRKEGQNVTLSCEQNLNHDAMYWYRQDPGQGLRLIYYSQIVNDFQKGDIAEGYSVSREKKESFPLTVTSAQKNPTAFYLCASRPQGSTYEQYFGPGTRLTVT.